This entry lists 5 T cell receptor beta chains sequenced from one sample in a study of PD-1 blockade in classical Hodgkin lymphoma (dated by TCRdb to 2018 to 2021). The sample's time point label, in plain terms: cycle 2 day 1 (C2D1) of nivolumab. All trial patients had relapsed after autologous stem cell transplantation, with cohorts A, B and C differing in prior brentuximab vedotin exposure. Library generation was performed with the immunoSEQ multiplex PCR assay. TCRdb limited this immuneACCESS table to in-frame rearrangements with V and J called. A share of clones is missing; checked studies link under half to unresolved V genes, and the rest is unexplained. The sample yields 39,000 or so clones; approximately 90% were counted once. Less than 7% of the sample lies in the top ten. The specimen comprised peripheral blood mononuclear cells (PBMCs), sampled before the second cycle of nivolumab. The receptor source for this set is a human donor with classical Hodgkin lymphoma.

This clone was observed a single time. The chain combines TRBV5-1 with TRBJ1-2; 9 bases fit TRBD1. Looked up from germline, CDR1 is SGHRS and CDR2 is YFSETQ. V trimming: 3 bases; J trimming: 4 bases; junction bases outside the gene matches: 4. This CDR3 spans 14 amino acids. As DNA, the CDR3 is TGCGCCAGCAGCTGGGGACAGGGAACCTATGGCTACACCTTC. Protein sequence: CASSWGQGTYGYTF. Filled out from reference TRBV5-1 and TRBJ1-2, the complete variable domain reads KAGVTQTPRYLIKTRGQQVTLSCSPISGHRSVSWYQQTPGQGLQFLFEYFSETQRNKGNFPGRFSGRQFSNSRSEMNVSTLELGDSALYLCASSWGQGTYGYTFGSGTRLTVV.

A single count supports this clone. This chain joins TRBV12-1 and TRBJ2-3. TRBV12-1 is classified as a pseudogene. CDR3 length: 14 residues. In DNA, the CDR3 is TGTGCCAGCAGCCCCAGCCCCACCGGAGATACGCAGTATTTT. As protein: CASSPSPTGDTQYF.

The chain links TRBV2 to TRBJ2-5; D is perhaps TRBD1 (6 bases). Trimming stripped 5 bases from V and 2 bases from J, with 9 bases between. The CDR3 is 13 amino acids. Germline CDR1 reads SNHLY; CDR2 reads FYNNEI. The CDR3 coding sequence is TGTGCCAGCAGTTCGGGACAACAAGAGACCCAGTACTTC. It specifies CASSSGQQETQYF. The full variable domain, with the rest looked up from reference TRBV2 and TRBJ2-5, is EPEVTQTPSHQVTQMGQEVILRCVPISNHLYFYWYRQILGQKVEFLVSFYNNEISEKSEIFDDQFSVERPDGSNFTLKIRSTKLEDSAMYFCASSSGQQETQYFGPGTRLLVL.

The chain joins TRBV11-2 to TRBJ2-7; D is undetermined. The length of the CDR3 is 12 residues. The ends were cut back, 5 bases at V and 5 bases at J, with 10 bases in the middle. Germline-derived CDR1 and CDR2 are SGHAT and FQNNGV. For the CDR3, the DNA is TGTGCCAGCAGCCCCCCGGCGGACGAGCAGTACTTC. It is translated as CASSPPADEQYF. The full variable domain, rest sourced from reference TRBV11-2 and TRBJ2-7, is EAGVAQSPRYKIIEKRQSVAFWCNPISGHATLYWYQQILGQGPKLLIQFQNNGVVDDSQLPKDRFSAERLKGVDSTLKIQPAKLEDSAVYLCASSPPADEQYFGPGTRLTVT.

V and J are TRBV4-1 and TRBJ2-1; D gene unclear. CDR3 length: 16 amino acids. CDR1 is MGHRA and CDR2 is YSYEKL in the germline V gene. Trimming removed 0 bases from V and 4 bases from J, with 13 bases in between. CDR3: CASSQDGVLGYNEQFF. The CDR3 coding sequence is TGCGCCAGCAGCCAAGATGGGGTTTTAGGTTACAATGAGCAGTTCTTC.